This T cell receptor (beta chain) is drawn from a study of memory B cells and T cells in multiple sclerosis. CFSE-dim autoproliferating and CFSE-high non-proliferating T cells from unstimulated culture were sequenced separately. Cultures began with about 45 million CFSE-labeled PBMCs, unstimulated for 6 to 8 days, with replicate wells pooled. The protocol was immunoSEQ multiplex PCR, while the TCRdb copy is restricted to in-frame clones and leaves out a portion. The table records under 50,000 clones, roughly 80% of them present only once. Worth noting for this clone: Its antigen is not known.

Sequenced: PBMCs from blood kept in culture. This clonotype was sampled from a human donor with multiple sclerosis.

CDR3 amino acids: CASRPRGPHEQYF. CDR3 nucleotide sequence: TGTGCCAGCCGCCCCAGGGGGCCCCACGAGCAGTACTTC. The rearrangement links TRBV27 to TRBJ2-7; the match to TRBD1 covers 8 bases. The J segment lost 5 bases and the V segment lost 8 bases, leaving 8 bases of the junction unmatched. The CDR3 runs 13 residues. Germline values: CDR1 MNHEY, CDR2 SMNVEV (reference sequence).